This entry lists 20 T cell receptor beta chains sequenced from one sample in a study of shared clonotypes between healthy human individuals. Sequencing used immunoSEQ multiplex PCR; TCRdb keeps in-frame clones, though not all of them. The repertoire holds 300,000 or so clones, with about 74% as singletons. The sequenced sample consisted of memory CD4+ T cells sorted from blood. Subset denoted: CD45RA-negative fraction. These receptor sequences come from a man in his thirties or forties in good health.

The sample holds a few counts of this clone. The chain employs TRBV2 and TRBJ2-5; D ambiguous. This CDR3 is built from 13 residues. Germline CDR1 is SNHLY and CDR2 is FYNNEI. V lost 7 bases and J 1 base, leaving 10 bases between the germline ends. CDR3 amino acids: CASTRDLQETQYF. CDR3 DNA: TGTGCCAGCACCAGAGACCTCCAAGAGACCCAGTACTTC.

V gene TRBV7-9 combines with J gene TRBJ2-5; 7 nucleotides line up with TRBD2. The J segment lost 0 bases and the V segment lost 2 bases, leaving 6 bases of the junction unmatched. The CDR3 has 16 residues. Germline V gene data show CDR1 as SEHNR and CDR2 as FQNEAQ (reference sequence). CDR3 coding DNA: TGTGCCAGCAGCTTACCTCGAGGGAGGGACCAAGAGACCCAGTACTTC. Protein: CASSLPRGRDQETQYF.

The chain recombines TRBV6-4 with TRBJ2-4, with 8 bases matching TRBD2. The CDR3 is 14 residues long. Per the germline V gene, CDR1 is MRHNA and CDR2 is SNTAGT. Germline trimming cut 4 bases from V and 7 bases from J; bases unmatched to any gene: 6. The DNA for the CDR3 is TGTGCCAGCAGTGTCGAAGCGGGAGTGAACATTCAGTACTTC. It yields the protein CASSVEAGVNIQYF.

This clone came up a few times. V gene TRBV7-2 combines with J gene TRBJ2-7, with D unresolved. The length of the CDR3 is 13 residues. Trimming shortened V by 6 bases and J by 0 bases, and 9 bases separated the two germline ends. From germline, CDR1 is SGHTA and CDR2 FQGNSA. CDR3 loop: CASSRMSSYEQYF. The CDR3 DNA reads as TGTGCCAGCAGTAGAATGAGCTCCTACGAGCAGTACTTC.

The CDR3 nucleotides read TGTGCCAGCAGCAAAGAAGCCCAATTGGGGCTAGGGAACACTGAAGCTTTCTTT. Translated: CASSKEAQLGLGNTEAFF. The chain employs TRBV21-1 and TRBJ1-1; whether TRBD1, the table's D call, matches the DNA was not checked. TRBV21-1 is marked as a pseudogene. This CDR3 has 18 amino acids.

Only one count was recorded for this clone. The V gene is TRBV28, the J gene TRBJ1-5; no definite D call. V lost 3 bases and J lost 0, with 12 bases in between. The CDR3 runs 16 residues. Germline lookup yields CDR1 MDHEN and CDR2 SYDVKM. The CDR3 loop is CASSLLGLNSNQPQHF. DNA for the CDR3: TGTGCCAGCAGTTTGTTAGGGTTAAATAGCAATCAGCCCCAGCATTTT.

V is TRBV15 and J is TRBJ2-1; 9 nucleotides match TRBD2. With V trimmed by 4 bases and J by 4 bases, 2 bases remained unmatched. The germline gives CDR1 LNHNV, CDR2 YYDKDF (reference sequence). This CDR3 region has 14 residues. The CDR3 DNA sequence: TGTGCCACCAGCATGACTAGCGGATACAATGAGCAGTTCTTC. It codes for CATSMTSGYNEQFF.

The chain joins TRBV29-1 to TRBJ2-4, with D perhaps being TRBD1 or TRBD2 (5 bases each). Germline V lookup: CDR1 SQVTM, CDR2 ANQGSEA. The length of the CDR3 is 15 residues. Trimming removed 6 bases at V and 0 bases at J, with 15 bases between. CDR3: CSVAGTGSAKNIQYF. For the CDR3, the DNA is TGCAGCGTAGCAGGGACCGGCTCAGCCAAAAACATTCAGTACTTC.

The genes are TRBV5-1 and TRBJ2-7; TRBD1 matches at 12 bases. With V trimmed by 0 bases and J by 6 bases, 7 bases remained unmatched. CDR1 SGHRS and CDR2 YFSETQ come from the germline V gene. This CDR3 region has 16 residues. CDR3 amino acids: CASSLVLGQGAGEQYF. The CDR3 DNA reads as TGCGCCAGCAGCTTGGTATTGGGACAGGGGGCGGGCGAGCAGTACTTC.

The V call is TRBV15, the J call TRBJ2-5, with 13 bases fitting TRBD2. Unmatched junction bases numbered 3, after V lost 0 bases and J lost 5 bases. The length of the CDR3 is 16 residues. Germline loops: CDR1 LNHNV, CDR2 YYDKDF (reference sequence). CDR3: CATSRDGTSGIETQYF. The CDR3 DNA follows: TGTGCCACCAGCAGAGATGGGACTAGCGGGATTGAGACCCAGTACTTC. Variable domain in full (rest from reference TRBV15 and TRBJ2-5): DAMVIQNPRYQVTQFGKPVTLSCSQTLNHNVMYWYQQKSSQAPKLLFHYYDKDFNNEADTPDNFQSRRPNTSFCFLDIRSPGLGDTAMYLCATSRDGTSGIETQYFGPGTRLLVL.

The chain employs TRBV5-1 and TRBJ1-1; perhaps TRBD1 as D (6 bases). Germline CDR1 and CDR2: SGHRS and YFSETQ. Trimming removed 4 bases at V and 3 bases at J, with 13 bases between. The CDR3 extends over 14 amino acids. The CDR3 coding sequence is TGCGCCAGCAGCCCCCCACAGGGCCACACTGAAGCTTTCTTT. The encoded protein is CASSPPQGHTEAFF.

As DNA, the CDR3 is TGCGCCAGCAGCCTAGGGGGCGAGGTGGGTGGCTACACCTTC. Its protein is CASSLGGEVGGYTF. The chain links TRBV5-1 to TRBJ1-2; 7 bases line up with TRBD1. The CDR3 has 14 amino acids. Trimming at V came to 4 bases and at J to 7 bases, leaving 10 bases not matched to a gene. Germline loops: CDR1 SGHRS, CDR2 YFSETQ. The complete variable domain, with remaining parts taken from reference TRBV5-1 and TRBJ1-2, reads KAGVTQTPRYLIKTRGQQVTLSCSPISGHRSVSWYQQTPGQGLQFLFEYFSETQRNKGNFPGRFSGRQFSNSRSEMNVSTLELGDSALYLCASSLGGEVGGYTFGSGTRLTVV.

The V gene is TRBV11-3, the J gene TRBJ2-3, with D tentatively TRBD1 (6 bases). Trimming removed 5 bases from V and 2 bases from J, with 11 bases in between. The CDR3 sequence is 14 residues long. Per germline, CDR1 SGHNT and CDR2 YENEEA. This chain's CDR3 is CASSRDTSTDTQYF. The CDR3 coding sequence is TGTGCCAGCAGCCGGGACACTTCCACAGATACGCAGTATTTT.

CDR3 DNA sequence: TGTGCCAGCAGCTACCGAGACGGCAACTATGGCTACACCTTC. Its protein product is CASSYRDGNYGYTF. V usage is TRBV7-8 and J usage is TRBJ1-2; D is ambiguous. The V end was cut by 4 bases, the J end by 2 bases, with 11 bases between. The CDR3 is 14 residues long. Germline values: CDR1 SGHVS, CDR2 FQNEAQ.

The rearrangement joins TRBV5-1 to TRBJ1-4; D ambiguous. The germline V and J ends were trimmed by 0 bases and 0 bases, with 6 bases remaining between them. Germline values: CDR1 SGHRS, CDR2 YFSETQ. This CDR3 is built from 15 residues. In nucleotides, the CDR3 is TGCGCCAGCAGCTTGGGGGCAGCAACTAATGAAAAACTGTTTTTT. Its protein product is CASSLGAATNEKLFF.

This chain uses TRBV6-5 with TRBJ2-1; possibly TRBD2 for D (5 bases). The V gene's germline CDR1 is MNHEY and CDR2 SVGAGI. Trimming removed 0 bases from V and 9 bases from J, with 15 bases in between. The CDR3 is made up of 15 amino acids. The CDR3 is CASSYSTGSGSEQFF. The CDR3 DNA reads as TGTGCCAGCAGTTACTCTACGGGATCGGGTAGTGAGCAGTTCTTC.

J is TRBJ1-2 and V is TRBV7-7; no reliable D call. This CDR3 contains 15 residues. The V gene's germline CDR1 is SSHAT and CDR2 FNYEAQ (reference sequence). Trimming shortened V by 3 bases and J by 4 bases, and 15 bases separated the two germline ends. CDR3 coding DNA: TGTGCCAGCAGCTTCGCAGTCCGAAAGACCTATGGCTACACCTTC. It encodes CASSFAVRKTYGYTF.

The V gene is TRBV11-2, the J gene TRBJ2-1; D is unclear. Germline V gives CDR1 SGHAT, CDR2 FQNNGV. This CDR3 is 16 amino acids long. V lost 1 base to trimming and J lost 8 bases, with 18 bases between them. This CDR3 is CASSLVPRNLGDEQFF. For the CDR3, the DNA is TGTGCCAGCAGCTTAGTACCAAGGAATCTCGGCGATGAGCAGTTCTTC. The whole variable domain, filled in from reference TRBV11-2 and TRBJ2-1, reads EAGVAQSPRYKIIEKRQSVAFWCNPISGHATLYWYQQILGQGPKLLIQFQNNGVVDDSQLPKDRFSAERLKGVDSTLKIQPAKLEDSAVYLCASSLVPRNLGDEQFFGPGTRLTVL.

The gene calls are TRBV6-1 and TRBJ2-3; possible D gene TRBD2, 6 bases. V lost 6 bases, J lost 0 bases, and 13 bases lay in between. The CDR3 contains 15 residues. Looked up from germline, CDR1 is MNHNS and CDR2 is SASEGT. The CDR3 spells CASSTSIHSTDTQYF. Here the CDR3 DNA reads TGTGCCAGCAGCACTAGCATCCATAGCACAGATACGCAGTATTTT.

The chain joins TRBV6-5 to TRBJ2-1; D tentatively reads TRBD1 or TRBD2 (6 bases each). The germline V gene encodes CDR1 MNHEY and CDR2 SVGAGI. V was cut by 6 bases and J by 7 bases, with 19 bases left in between. This CDR3 region has 15 residues. For the CDR3, the DNA is TGTGCCAGCAGATCCAAAACTCTAGGGGGGAATGAGCAGTTCTTC. This encodes CASRSKTLGGNEQFF.